A single sample is the source of the 24 T cell receptor beta chains below, sequenced in a study of monozygotic twins with inflammatory bowel disease. TCRdb re-called the 5' RACE reads; every CDR3 protein appears as one record, without DNA. Its listing shows about 380,000 distinct CDR3 sequences. The sample comprised blood. The source is a human donor with ulcerative colitis or Crohn's disease, or a healthy co-twin of an affected twin (not recorded which).

This CDR3 reads CASGTDRGKHEQYF. V and J are TRBV7-9 and TRBJ2-7; no DNA is available, so the TRBD1 call from TCRdb remains unchecked. The length of the CDR3 is 14 residues. Per germline, CDR1 SEHNR and CDR2 FQNEAQ (reference sequence).

The rearrangement uses TRBV20-1 and TRBJ2-3; TCRdb proposes TRBD2, but this gene call is untestable without DNA. The CDR3 totals 18 residues. In germline, CDR1 is DFQATT, CDR2 SNEGSKA (reference sequence). The chain's CDR3 is CSARGSSGGAGVMDTQYF.

The chain joins TRBV5-1 to TRBJ2-1; as DNA is missing, the TRBD1 call by TCRdb cannot be tested. This CDR3 is 13 amino acids long. Germline values: CDR1 SGHRS, CDR2 YFSETQ. CDR3 sequence: CASRITGVGEQFF.

V is TRBV5-1 and J is TRBJ1-2; TCRdb proposes TRBD1, but this gene call is untestable without DNA. The germline gives CDR1 SGHRS, CDR2 YFSETQ. This CDR3 region has 12 residues. This CDR3 is CASMGGTYGYTF.

V and J are TRBV5-4 and TRBJ2-1. This CDR3 region has 14 residues. The V gene's germline CDR1 is SGHNT and CDR2 YYREEE (reference sequence). This chain's CDR3 is CASSLFGSYNEQFF.

V and J are TRBV5-1 and TRBJ2-7; TCRdb's D call of TRBD2 is untestable without DNA. The CDR3 is 16 residues long. Germline V lookup: CDR1 SGHRS, CDR2 YFSETQ. The CDR3 reads CASSLLAGGSSYEQYF.

The rearrangement joins TRBV4-1 to TRBJ2-3; TCRdb's assignment of TRBD1 cannot be checked, as there is no DNA. Germline CDR1 and CDR2: MGHRA and YSYEKL. The CDR3 is made up of 20 amino acids. This CDR3 reads CASSQTAGSGGLSSTDTQYF.

The rearrangement joins TRBV4-1 to TRBJ2-5; TCRdb's assignment of TRBD1 cannot be checked, as there is no DNA. The CDR3 extends over 15 amino acids. Germline V lookup: CDR1 MGHRA, CDR2 YSYEKL. CDR3 sequence: CASSQREGGGETQYF.

The chain recombines TRBV20-1 with TRBJ2-1; TCRdb lists TRBD1, though no DNA is available to test this call. Germline V gene lookup returns CDR1 DFQATT and CDR2 SNEGSKA (reference sequence). CDR3 length equals 12 residues. The CDR3 region is CSARDEQGLKFF.

The J gene is TRBJ2-2, the V gene TRBV9; TCRdb's D gene call, TRBD2, goes unchecked for lack of DNA. From germline, CDR1 is SGDLS and CDR2 YYNGEE. The CDR3 has 16 amino acids. CDR3 loop: CASSVVKRGGPGELFF.

The rearrangement uses TRBV5-1 and TRBJ1-4. CDR3 length equals 16 residues. Germline V CDR1 and CDR2: SGHRS, YFSETQ. CDR3 sequence reads: CASSSSGRSGGEKLFF.

The chain carries TRBV9 and TRBJ2-3. CDR1 is SGDLS, CDR2 YYNGEE, per germline. There are 15 residues in the CDR3. The CDR3 spells CASSVGITSTDTQYF.

The chain carries TRBV4-1 and TRBJ2-3; TCRdb designates TRBD1, a call that cannot be tested without DNA. CDR1 is MGHRA, CDR2 YSYEKL, per germline. This CDR3 region has 15 residues. Here the CDR3 reads CASSQVGGAGDTQYF.

The V and J genes are TRBV20-1 and TRBJ1-1; TCRdb's D gene call, TRBD1, goes unchecked for lack of DNA. Germline-derived CDR1 and CDR2 are DFQATT and SNEGSKA (reference sequence). This CDR3 is built from 11 residues. The CDR3 sequence is CSAGENTEAFF.

This chain connects TRBV28 to TRBJ2-3; TCRdb designates TRBD2, a call that cannot be tested without DNA. The germline gives CDR1 MDHEN, CDR2 SYDVKM. The CDR3 contains 21 residues. This CDR3 reads CASSRDYRAGGHLRSTDTQYF.

The chain couples TRBV3-1 to TRBJ1-6; with no DNA, the TCRdb D assignment of TRBD1 cannot be verified. The CDR3 totals 15 residues. CDR1 is LGHDT, CDR2 YNNKEL, per germline (reference sequence). The chain's CDR3 is CASSQDVQGGSPLHF.

The chain recombines TRBV7-8 with TRBJ2-1; TCRdb selects TRBD2, and the lack of DNA leaves this call unchecked. The CDR3 is 15 amino acids. From germline, CDR1 is SGHVS and CDR2 FQNEAQ. The CDR3 protein is CASSLLAGETNEQFF.

The genes are TRBV20-1 and TRBJ2-2; TCRdb selects TRBD1, and the lack of DNA leaves this call unchecked. CDR1 DFQATT and CDR2 SNEGSKA come from the germline V gene (reference sequence). The CDR3 consists of 15 residues. CDR3 in amino acids: CSAKSGQGNTGELFF.

Here the CDR3 reads CASSFSAKEQFF. The chain combines TRBV5-4 with TRBJ2-1. Germline V gene lookup returns CDR1 SGHNT and CDR2 YYREEE (reference sequence). The CDR3 is made up of 12 amino acids.

J is TRBJ2-7 and V is TRBV7-2; checking the TCRdb D call of TRBD2 is not possible without DNA. The length of the CDR3 is 13 residues. Germline V gene data show CDR1 as SGHTA and CDR2 as FQGNSA. CDR3 sequence: CASSPSGIYEQYF.

The chain combines TRBV12-3 or TRBV12-4 with TRBJ2-3; TCRdb's D call, TRBD2, is unchecked because there is no DNA. This CDR3 is 16 amino acids long. CDR3 amino acids: CASSFLAGALTDTQYF.

The rearrangement joins TRBV29-1 to TRBJ1-2. The CDR3 extends over 13 amino acids. The germline CDR1 and CDR2 sequences are SQVTM and ANQGSEA. CDR3 amino acids: CSVEGLGFRGYTF. The full variable domain, rest sourced from reference TRBV29-1 and TRBJ1-2, is SAVISQKPSRDICQRGTSLTIQCQVDSQVTMMFWYRQQPGQSLTLIATANQGSEATYESGFVIDKFPISRPNLTFSTLTVSNMSPEDSSIYLCSVEGLGFRGYTFGSGTRLTVV.

This sequence joins TRBV7-9 and TRBJ2-3; lacking DNA, the TRBD1 call made by TCRdb goes unchecked. CDR3 length: 15 residues. The germline CDR1 and CDR2 sequences are SEHNR and FQNEAQ (reference sequence). CDR3 sequence: CASSLVGGKGDTQYF. Full variable domain (remainder filled in from reference TRBV7-9 and TRBJ2-3): DTGVSQNPRHKITKRGQNVTFRCDPISEHNRLYWYRQTLGQGPEFLTYFQNEAQLEKSRLLSDRFSAERPKGSFSTLEIQRTEQGDSAMYLCASSLVGGKGDTQYFGPGTRLTVL.

J is TRBJ2-4 and V is TRBV4-1; TCRdb outputs TRBD1, but without DNA this stays unchecked. Germline-derived CDR1 and CDR2 are MGHRA and YSYEKL. The CDR3 is 16 residues long. The CDR3 protein is CASSQGNGGAKNIQYF.